A selection of T cell receptor beta chains follows, all from one sample in a study of vaccination and CD4 T cells after COVID-19. Their target antigens are unknown. TCRdb passed the PCR reads through MiXCR, listing each CDR3 protein once. Here the sample spans tens of thousands of distinct CDR3 sequences, around two fifths being singletons. The sample consisted of CD4+ T cells from blood, cultured in vitro, taken before SARS-CoV-2 vaccination. Every receptor here comes from a human donor who received a COVID-19 vaccine. CDR3s include the opening cysteine and the closing phenylalanine or tryptophan. Fields, in order: clone size, J gene, D gene, V gene, CDR3 protein, CDR3 DNA. The D gene is left open where the match is weak. A row's size may be missing; if present it is once, few, many or a size class.

few TRBJ1-5 TRBD1 TRBV19 CASSSGTGGRGNQPQHF TGTGCCAGTAGTTCCGGGACAGGGGGCAGGGGCAATCAGCCCCAGCATTTT
few TRBJ2-5 . TRBV24-1 CATSDSGLGQETQYF TGTGCCACCAGTGATTCGGGGCTCGGGCAAGAGACCCAGTACTTC
once TRBJ2-7 TRBD1 TRBV14 CASSQGRGRLQYF TGTGCCAGCAGCCAAGGCAGGGGGCGGCTGCAGTACTTC
. TRBJ1-6 . TRBV10-1 CASSVKQNSPLHF TGCGCCAGCAGTGTTAAACAGAATTCACCCCTCCACTTT
few TRBJ1-2 . TRBV20-1 CSATGTGYGYTF TGCAGTGCCACAGGGACTGGATATGGCTACACCTTC
few TRBJ2-5 . TRBV20-1 CSASRESTQYF TGCAGTGCCAGTCGGGAAAGTACCCAGTACTTC
. TRBJ2-2 TRBD1 TRBV5-1 CASSLEAGGNTGELFF TGCGCCAGCAGCTTGGAGGCAGGGGGGAACACCGGGGAGCTGTTTTTT
. TRBJ1-4 . TRBV7-6 CASSLMNEKLFF TGTGCCAGCAGCTTAATGAATGAAAAACTGTTTTTT
. TRBJ1-1 TRBD1 TRBV12-3/TRBV12-4 CASSDLDRENTEAFF TGTGCCAGCAGTGACCTGGACAGGGAAAACACTGAAGCTTTCTTT
few TRBJ1-1 . TRBV20-1 CSVTDRNTEAFF TGCAGTGTTACGGACAGGAACACTGAAGCTTTCTTT
. TRBJ1-5 . TRBV25-1 CASSGGVSQPQHF TGTGCCAGCAGTGGGGGTGTCAGTCAGCCCCAGCATTTT
few TRBJ2-5 . TRBV5-1 CASSLASGRGETQYF TGCGCCAGCAGCTTGGCTTCGGGGAGAGGTGAGACCCAGTACTTC
few TRBJ2-2 TRBD2 TRBV10-1 CASSAGGAGELFF TGCGCCAGCAGTGCGGGGGGTGCCGGGGAGCTGTTTTTT
. TRBJ1-1 . TRBV19 CASSIRGQNTEAFF TGTGCCAGTAGTATACGTGGCCAGAACACTGAAGCTTTCTTT
. TRBJ1-6 . TRBV30 CAWRGNAGGHNSPLHF TGTGCCTGGAGAGGGAATGCGGGGGGTCACAATTCACCCCTCCACTTT
. TRBJ2-5 . TRBV20-1 CSARYPQETQYF TGCAGTGCTAGATACCCCCAAGAGACCCAGTACTTC
. TRBJ2-3 . TRBV7-2 CASSTIFGPATDTQYF TGTGCCAGCAGCACTATTTTTGGACCAGCCACAGATACGCAGTATTTT
. TRBJ1-1 . TRBV6-1 CASRRALNTEAFF TGTGCCAGCAGGAGAGCTTTAAACACTGAAGCTTTCTTT
. TRBJ1-5 . TRBV20-1 CSAYRAAGNQPQHF TGCAGTGCTTATAGGGCAGCGGGCAATCAGCCCCAGCATTTT
. TRBJ2-5 TRBD1 TRBV6-1 CASSSRTGEETQYF TGTGCCAGCAGTAGTCGAACAGGGGAAGAGACCCAGTACTTC
. TRBJ1-5 TRBD1 TRBV2 CASSGQGDQPQHF TGTGCCAGCAGTGGACAGGGGGATCAGCCCCAGCATTTT
. TRBJ2-2 . TRBV30 CAWSNPGITGELFF TGTGCCTGGAGTAATCCCGGGATTACCGGGGAGCTGTTTTTT
. TRBJ1-1 . TRBV20-1 CSGRTGNTEAFF TGCAGTGGCAGAACAGGTAACACTGAAGCTTTCTTT
few TRBJ2-7 . TRBV28 CASSPMAGRSYEQYF TGTGCCAGCAGTCCCATGGCAGGCCGCTCCTACGAGCAGTACTTC
few TRBJ1-1 TRBD1 TRBV6-1 CASRHPNRGNAEAFF TGTGCCAGCAGACATCCTAACAGGGGGAACGCTGAAGCTTTCTTT
few TRBJ1-1 . TRBV6-1 CASSQLDIQGTEAFF TGTGCCAGCAGTCAACTGGACATCCAGGGTACTGAAGCTTTCTTT
few TRBJ1-6 . TRBV20-1 CSARDGGGTGNSPLHF TGCAGTGCTAGAGATGGGGGCGGGACGGGAAATTCACCCCTCCACTTT
. TRBJ1-5 . TRBV18 CASSPPAGSHQPQHF TGTGCCAGCTCACCACCGGCGGGATCCCATCAGCCCCAGCATTTT
. TRBJ2-1 TRBD2 TRBV27 CASSFFSGGTNEQFF TGTGCCAGCAGTTTCTTTAGCGGGGGGACCAATGAGCAGTTCTTC
. TRBJ1-1 TRBD1 TRBV18 CASSPPGQALNTEAFF TGTGCCAGCTCACCACCGGGACAGGCTTTGAACACTGAAGCTTTCTTT
once TRBJ1-1 . TRBV10-3 CAIKPSGQFNTEAFF TGTGCCATCAAGCCATCAGGACAGTTTAACACTGAAGCTTTCTTT
. TRBJ1-2 TRBD1 TRBV2 CASSPGTGDYGYTF TGTGCCAGTAGCCCCGGGACAGGGGACTATGGCTACACCTTC
. TRBJ2-5 TRBD2 TRBV5-1 CASSGGTSEETQYF TGCGCCAGCAGCGGAGGGACTAGCGAAGAGACCCAGTACTTC
. TRBJ2-6 TRBD1 TRBV24-1 CATSPAGTGYSGANVLTF TGTGCCACCAGCCCGGCCGGGACAGGATACTCTGGGGCCAACGTCCTGACTTTC
. TRBJ1-2 . TRBV30 CAWTSGGGYTF TGTGCCTGGACGTCAGGAGGTGGCTACACCTTC
. TRBJ1-2 . TRBV7-6 CASSLGPDTYYGYTF TGTGCCAGCAGCTTAGGACCGGACACTTACTATGGCTACACCTTC
. TRBJ1-2 . TRBV5-4 CASSLRFGNYGYTF TGTGCCAGCAGCCTGCGGTTCGGTAACTATGGCTACACCTTC
few TRBJ1-2 . TRBV30 CAWSSGRGSNNYGYTF TGTGCCTGGAGTAGTGGGCGGGGGAGCAACAACTATGGCTACACCTTC
. TRBJ1-2 TRBD1 TRBV5-4 CASSPTGVGGYGYTF TGTGCCAGCAGCCCAACAGGGGTCGGGGGCTATGGCTACACCTTC
. TRBJ2-5 . TRBV2 CASSGSGTKETQYF TGTGCCAGCAGTGGATCCGGGACCAAAGAGACCCAGTACTTC
few TRBJ1-1 . TRBV2 CASSQYRPGGF TGTGCCAGCAGCCAATATAGACCGGGAGGCTTT
. TRBJ2-1 TRBD2 TRBV4-2 CASSQEGGLAGGRYNEQFF TGTGCCAGCAGCCAAGAGGGAGGACTAGCGGGGGGGCGTTACAATGAGCAGTTCTTC
. TRBJ1-2 . TRBV4-2 CASSLGRRLNYGYTF TGTGCCAGCAGCCTAGGGCGCAGGCTTAACTATGGCTACACCTTC
. TRBJ1-2 . TRBV10-2 CASLDPGTRNYGYTF TGCGCCAGCTTAGATCCCGGGACACGTAACTATGGCTACACCTTC
. TRBJ1-4 . TRBV30 CAWTHGYGSGDEKLFF TGTGCCTGGACTCATGGGTATGGGAGTGGAGATGAAAAACTGTTTTTT
few TRBJ2-3 . TRBV7-2 CASSLWGDTQYF TGTGCCAGCAGCCTCTGGGGAGATACGCAGTATTTT